This paragraph reports one T cell receptor (beta chain). Antigen: not known. The record originates from a study of T cells in Graves' hyperthyroidism and ophthalmopathy. This CDR3 has 12 amino acids. The V gene's germline CDR1 is LGHNT and CDR2 FRNRAP. Amplified TCR beta CDR3 regions derived from RNA transcripts. Researchers ran a first-round RT-PCR on the TCR CDR3 using the HTBI primer set. TCRdb fed the multiplex PCR reads into MiXCR, producing one record per CDR3 protein. The table lists 500,000 to 600,000 distinct CDR3 sequences, around 45% of them singletons, with about 8.3% in the top ten. Study-wide points: Most thyroid clonotypes expanded above 0.001 appeared in blood too. Model output signaled ophthalmopathy a median approximately 6.2 months ahead of onset.

Calling Graves' hyperthyroidism stable meant ophthalmopathy did not progress within 18 months. Patients were aged 18 to 65, had disease duration under 2 months, and had newly diagnosed hyperthyroidism. The sequenced sample was peripheral blood or thyroid tissue (not recorded which). The receptor was isolated from a woman younger than 30 with Graves' hyperthyroidism. The chain uses TRBV12-5 and TRBJ1-2; D is unclear. CDR3 amino acids: CASINMGDGYTF. The CDR3 DNA reads TGTGCCAGCATCAACATGGGTGACGGCTACACCTTC.